This T cell receptor delta chain is drawn from a study of gamma-delta chains in newborns, infants, children. Overall study context: Polyclonal expansion of innate γδ T cells after birth follows microbial exposure.

TCRdb re-called clones from the reads via CATT. The sample gives roughly 6,100 delta-chain clones, roughly 2.7% of which show up once; about 14% is in the top ten. This clone has a handful of counts. At one boundary the junction diverges from the germline segment, which might be a read error. The same CDR3 can be traced to other DNA sequences in this sample. The CDR3 has 18 amino acids. Per germline, CDR1 GEAIGNYY and CDR2 EKD. The rearrangement uses TRDV2 and TRDJ3; 9 positions agree with TRDD3. Sequenced: blood. The sequence was collected from a child who was a newborn, infant or young child, either healthy, febrile or measles-vaccinated (not recorded which). The CDR3 loop is CACDTGGYRTWDTRQMFF. The CDR3 DNA is TGTGCCTGCGACACCGGGGGATACCGGACCTGGGACACCCGACAGATGTTTTTC.